This record looks at one T cell receptor beta chain sequence and its context. Trimming pared 4 bases from V and 3 bases from J, leaving 13 bases between. CDR1 and CDR2 from the germline V gene are GTSNPN and SVGIG (reference sequence). The CDR3 consists of 15 residues. Use of 60 Vbeta and 13 Jbeta primers characterized the PCR. Data came from immunoSEQ multiplex PCR; TCRdb stores just in-frame clones and leaves some out. The profile shows roughly 200,000 clones, around three quarters of them singletons. The data were obtained in a study of cytomegalovirus exposure and HLA in healthy donors. Sequences were obtained from PBMCs. This rearrangement joins TRBV30 to TRBJ1-6; D is perhaps TRBD1 (5 bases). The TCR comes from a boy aged 5-17 years in good health and CMV-seronegative. CDR3 residues: CAWTTGADYNSPLHF. The CDR3 bases are TGTGCCTGGACTACAGGAGCTGACTATAATTCACCCCTCCACTTT.